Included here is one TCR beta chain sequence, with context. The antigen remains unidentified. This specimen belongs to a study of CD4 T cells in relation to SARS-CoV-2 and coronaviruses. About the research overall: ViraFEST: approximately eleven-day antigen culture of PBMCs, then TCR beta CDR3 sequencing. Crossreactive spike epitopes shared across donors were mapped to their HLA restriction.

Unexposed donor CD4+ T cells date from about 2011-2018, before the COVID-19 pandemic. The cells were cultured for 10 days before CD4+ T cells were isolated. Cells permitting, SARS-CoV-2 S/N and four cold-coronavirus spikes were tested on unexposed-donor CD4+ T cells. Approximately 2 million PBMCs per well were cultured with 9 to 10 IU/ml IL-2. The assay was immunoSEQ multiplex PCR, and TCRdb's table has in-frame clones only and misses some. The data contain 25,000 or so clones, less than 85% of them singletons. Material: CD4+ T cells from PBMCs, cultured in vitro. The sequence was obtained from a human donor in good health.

This CDR3 reads CASGGSVTDTQYF. CDR3 DNA: TGTGCCAGCGGGGGGAGTGTAACAGATACGCAGTATTTT. The rearrangement links TRBV7-3 to TRBJ2-3; D might be TRBD2 (6 bases). Germline V lookup: CDR1 SGHTA, CDR2 FQGTGA. Trimming left V 8 bases short and J 3 bases short, with 12 bases between. The CDR3 totals 13 residues.